The 2 T cell receptor beta chains below come from one sample, sequenced in a study of blood T cells in healthy people across ages. The authors ran a second PCR of roughly 6 to 12 cycles using a sample-barcoded 5' primer and a J-beta primer mix. TCRdb re-analysed the 5' RACE reads in MiXCR, keeping a single row per CDR3 protein. The sample holds more than 650,000 distinct CDR3 sequences; 53% are singletons and the top ten take approximately 41%. What was sequenced was blood. These receptors all come from a man older than 75 in good health.

This clonotype was picked up a small number of times. The chain has TRBV9 and TRBJ2-7; the match to TRBD2 covers 11 bases. Germline CDR1 is SGDLS and CDR2 is YYNGEE. V trimming: 0 bases; J trimming: 5 bases; junction bases outside the gene matches: 10. The CDR3 covers 17 residues. CDR3 loop: CASSVGTSGSAADEQYF. CDR3 bases: TGTGCCAGCAGCGTAGGTACTAGCGGGAGCGCTGCCGACGAGCAGTACTTC.

The chain carries TRBV3-1 and TRBJ2-7, with 8 positions matching TRBD1. The CDR3 runs 16 residues. Germline CDR1 LGHDT, CDR2 YNNKEL (reference sequence). With V trimmed by 1 base and J by 2 bases, 7 bases remained unmatched. The CDR3 nucleotides are TGTGCCAGCAGCCAAGGCCGCGACAGGGGAACCTACGAGCAGTACTTC. It yields the protein CASSQGRDRGTYEQYF.